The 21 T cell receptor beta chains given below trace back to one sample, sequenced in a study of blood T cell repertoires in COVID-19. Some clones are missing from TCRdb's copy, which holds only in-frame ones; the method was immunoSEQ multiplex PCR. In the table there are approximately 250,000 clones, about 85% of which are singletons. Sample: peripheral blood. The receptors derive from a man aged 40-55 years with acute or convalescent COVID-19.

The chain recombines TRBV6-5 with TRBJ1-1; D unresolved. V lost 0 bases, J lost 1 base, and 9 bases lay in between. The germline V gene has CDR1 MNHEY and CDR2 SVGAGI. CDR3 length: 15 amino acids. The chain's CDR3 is CASSYSNSQNTEAFF. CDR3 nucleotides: TGTGCCAGCAGTTACTCCAACAGCCAGAACACTGAAGCTTTCTTT.

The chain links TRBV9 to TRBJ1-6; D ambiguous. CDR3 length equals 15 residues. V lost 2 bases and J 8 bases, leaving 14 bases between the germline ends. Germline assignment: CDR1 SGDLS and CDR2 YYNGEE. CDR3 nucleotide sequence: TGTGCCAGCAGCGTCGATTCGGGATTCTATTCACCCCTCCACTTT. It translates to CASSVDSGFYSPLHF. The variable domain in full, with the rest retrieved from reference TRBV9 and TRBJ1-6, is DSGVTQTPKHLITATGQRVTLRCSPRSGDLSVYWYQQSLDQGLQFLIQYYNGEERAKGNILERFSAQQFPDLHSELNLSSLELGDSALYFCASSVDSGFYSPLHFGNGTRLTVT.

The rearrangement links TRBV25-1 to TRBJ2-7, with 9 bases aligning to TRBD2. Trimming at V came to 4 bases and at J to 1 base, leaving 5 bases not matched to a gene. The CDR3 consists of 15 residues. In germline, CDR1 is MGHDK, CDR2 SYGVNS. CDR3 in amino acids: CASSVSGGSSYEQYF. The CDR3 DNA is TGTGCCAGCAGTGTCAGCGGGGGGTCGTCCTACGAGCAGTACTTC.

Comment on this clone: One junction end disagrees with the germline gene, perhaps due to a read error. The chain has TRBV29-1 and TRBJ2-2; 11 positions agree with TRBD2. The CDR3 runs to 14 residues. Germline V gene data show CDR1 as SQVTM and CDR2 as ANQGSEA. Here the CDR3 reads CSFEASGGSGELFF. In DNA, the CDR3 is TGCAGCTTTGAGGCTAGCGGGGGGTCCGGGGAGCTGTTTTTT.

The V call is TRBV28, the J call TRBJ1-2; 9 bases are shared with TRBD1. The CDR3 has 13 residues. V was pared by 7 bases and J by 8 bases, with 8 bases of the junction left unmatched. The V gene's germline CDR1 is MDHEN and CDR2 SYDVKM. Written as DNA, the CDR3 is TGTGCCAGCATAAAACAGGGGGCAAGCGGCTACACCTTC. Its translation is CASIKQGASGYTF.

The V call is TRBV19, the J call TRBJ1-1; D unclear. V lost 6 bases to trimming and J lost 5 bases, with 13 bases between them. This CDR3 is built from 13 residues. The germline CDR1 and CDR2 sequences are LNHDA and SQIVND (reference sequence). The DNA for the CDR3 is TGTGCCAGTAGAGGACTGAGTAAGACTGAAGCTTTCTTT. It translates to CASRGLSKTEAFF. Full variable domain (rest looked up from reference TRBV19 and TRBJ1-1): DGGITQSPKYLFRKEGQNVTLSCEQNLNHDAMYWYRQDPGQGLRLIYYSQIVNDFQKGDIAEGYSVSREKKESFPLTVTSAQKNPTAFYLCASRGLSKTEAFFGQGTRLTVV.

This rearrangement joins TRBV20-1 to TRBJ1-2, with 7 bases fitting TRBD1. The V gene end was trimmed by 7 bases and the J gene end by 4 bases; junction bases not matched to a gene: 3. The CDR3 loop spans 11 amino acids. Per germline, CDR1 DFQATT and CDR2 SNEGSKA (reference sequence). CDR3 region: CSVEGAYGYTF. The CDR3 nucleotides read TGCAGTGTCGAGGGGGCCTATGGCTACACCTTC.

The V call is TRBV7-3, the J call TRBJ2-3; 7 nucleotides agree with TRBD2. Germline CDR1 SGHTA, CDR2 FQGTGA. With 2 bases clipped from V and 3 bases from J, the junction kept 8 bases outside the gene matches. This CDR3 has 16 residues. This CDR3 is CASSLEAGGITDTQYF. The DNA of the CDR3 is TGTGCCAGCAGCTTAGAGGCCGGGGGGATAACAGATACGCAGTATTTT. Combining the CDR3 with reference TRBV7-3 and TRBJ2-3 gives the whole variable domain GAGVSQTPSNKVTEKGKYVELRCDPISGHTALYWYRQSLGQGPEFLIYFQGTGAADDSGLPNDRFFAVRPEGSVSTLKIQRTERGDSAVYLCASSLEAGGITDTQYFGPGTRLTVL.

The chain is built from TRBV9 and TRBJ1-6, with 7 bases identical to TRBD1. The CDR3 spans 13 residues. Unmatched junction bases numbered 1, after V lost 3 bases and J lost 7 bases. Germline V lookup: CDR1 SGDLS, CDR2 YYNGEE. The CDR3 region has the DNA TGTGCCAGCAGCGCGACAGGGAATTCACCCCTCCACTTT. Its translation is CASSATGNSPLHF.

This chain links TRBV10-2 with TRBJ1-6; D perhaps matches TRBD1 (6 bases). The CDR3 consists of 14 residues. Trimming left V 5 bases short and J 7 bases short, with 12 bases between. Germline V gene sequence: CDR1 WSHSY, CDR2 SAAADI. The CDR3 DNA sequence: TGCGCCAGCAGTACAGGGCCTCTAAATTCACCCCTCCACTTT. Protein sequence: CASSTGPLNSPLHF.

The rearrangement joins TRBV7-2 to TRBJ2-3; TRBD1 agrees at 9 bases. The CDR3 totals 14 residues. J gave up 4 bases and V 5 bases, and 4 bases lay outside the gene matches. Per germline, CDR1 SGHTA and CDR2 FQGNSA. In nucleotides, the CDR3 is TGTGCCAGCAGCGGACAGGGGAGGCCAGATACGCAGTATTTT. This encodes CASSGQGRPDTQYF.

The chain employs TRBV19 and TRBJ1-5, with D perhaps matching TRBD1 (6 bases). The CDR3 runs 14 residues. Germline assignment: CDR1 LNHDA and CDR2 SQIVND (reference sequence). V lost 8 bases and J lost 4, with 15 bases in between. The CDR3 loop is CASGRGGGNQPQHF. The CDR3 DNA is TGTGCCAGTGGACGGGGAGGGGGGAATCAGCCCCAGCATTTT.

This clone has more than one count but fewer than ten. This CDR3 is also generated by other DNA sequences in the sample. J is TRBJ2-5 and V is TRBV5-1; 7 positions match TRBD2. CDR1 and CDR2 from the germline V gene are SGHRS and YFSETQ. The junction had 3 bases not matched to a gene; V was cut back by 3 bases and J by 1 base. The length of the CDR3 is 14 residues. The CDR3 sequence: CASSSTGGQETQYF. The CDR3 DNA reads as TGCGCCAGCAGCTCGACGGGGGGCCAAGAGACCCAGTACTTC.

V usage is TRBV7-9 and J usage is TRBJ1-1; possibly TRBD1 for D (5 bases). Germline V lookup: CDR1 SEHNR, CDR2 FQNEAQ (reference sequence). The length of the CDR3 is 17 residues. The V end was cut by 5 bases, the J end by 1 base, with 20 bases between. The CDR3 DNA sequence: TGTGCCAGCAGCCCGAGATCCGGGGGGGTGGAGAACACTGAAGCTTTCTTT. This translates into CASSPRSGGVENTEAFF.

CDR3 bases: TGTGCCAGCAGGGCGACAGGCAAAAGCTTGAACACTGAAGCTTTCTTT. Its protein product is CASRATGKSLNTEAFF. The genes are TRBV2 and TRBJ1-1; tentatively, D is TRBD1 (6 bases). This CDR3 is 16 amino acids long. The V end lost 6 bases, the J end lost 0 bases, and 17 bases lay between the germline ends. CDR1 is SNHLY, CDR2 FYNNEI, per germline.

The CDR3 region has the DNA TGTGCCAGCAGTTACCCGGCAGGGCCAAGCTCTGGAAACACCATATATTTT. This encodes CASSYPAGPSSGNTIYF. The V call is TRBV5-4, the J call TRBJ1-3; D possibly corresponds to TRBD1 (5 bases). The CDR3 runs 17 residues. V was pared by 5 bases and J by 0 bases, with 18 bases between. The germline V gene has CDR1 SGHNT and CDR2 YYREEE (reference sequence).

CDR3 protein: CASSWDRNQPQHF. The DNA for the CDR3 is TGTGCCAGCAGTTGGGACAGGAATCAGCCCCAGCATTTT. The chain links TRBV12-3 or TRBV12-4 to TRBJ1-5, with 8 bases that match TRBD1. The ends lost 4 bases at V and 4 bases at J; junction bases unmatched: 0. The CDR3 is 13 residues long.

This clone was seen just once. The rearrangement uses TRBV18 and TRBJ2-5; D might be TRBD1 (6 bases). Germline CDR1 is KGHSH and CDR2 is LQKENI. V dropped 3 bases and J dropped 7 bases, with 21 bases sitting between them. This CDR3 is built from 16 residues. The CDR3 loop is CASSPDSQGSQGTQYF. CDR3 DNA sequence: TGTGCCAGCTCACCCGATAGTCAGGGGTCTCAGGGGACCCAGTACTTC.

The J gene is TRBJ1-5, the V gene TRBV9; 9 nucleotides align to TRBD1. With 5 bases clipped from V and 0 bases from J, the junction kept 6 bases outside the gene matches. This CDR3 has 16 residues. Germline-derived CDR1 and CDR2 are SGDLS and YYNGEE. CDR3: CASSRTGENSNQPQHF. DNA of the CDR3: TGTGCCAGCAGTCGGACAGGGGAAAATAGCAATCAGCCCCAGCATTTT.

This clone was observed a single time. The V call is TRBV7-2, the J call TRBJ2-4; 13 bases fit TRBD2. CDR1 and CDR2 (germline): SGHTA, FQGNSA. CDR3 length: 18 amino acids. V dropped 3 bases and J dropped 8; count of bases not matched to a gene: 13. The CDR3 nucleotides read TGTGCCAGCAGCTTCCGAGGACTAGCGGGGGTCGAGAAGGACATTCAGTACTTC. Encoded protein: CASSFRGLAGVEKDIQYF.

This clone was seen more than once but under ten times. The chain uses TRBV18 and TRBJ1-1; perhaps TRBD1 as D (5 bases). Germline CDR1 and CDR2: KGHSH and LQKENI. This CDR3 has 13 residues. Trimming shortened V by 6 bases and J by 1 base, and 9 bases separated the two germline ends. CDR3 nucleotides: TGTGCCAGCTCGCGGGACGGGAACACTGAAGCTTTCTTT. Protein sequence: CASSRDGNTEAFF.